This record looks at one TCR beta chain sequence and its context. Repertoires were generated with immunoSEQ multiplex PCR, while TCRdb's copy carries only in-frame clones and drops some. The profile covers roughly 3,000 clones, with 60% to 80% appearing a single time and roughly a sixth taken by the ten largest. The data are from a study of tumor-infiltrating lymphocytes in localized non-small cell lung cancer. The specimen was uninvolved lung tissue not adjacent to the tumor. This TCR was recovered from a human donor with non-small cell lung cancer.

The CDR3 DNA is TGTGCTAGTGGTTTCTCCTTGGACCGGGGAAGCAATCAGCCCCAGCATTTT. As protein: CASGFSLDRGSNQPQHF. The chain joins TRBV12-5 to TRBJ1-5, with D uncertain. Germline V gene data show CDR1 as LGHNT and CDR2 as FRNRAP. Between the trimmed V and J ends, which lost 3 bases and 1 base, there was a span of 16 bases. The CDR3 consists of 17 residues.